One sample yielded the 11 T cell receptor beta chains listed below, sequenced in a study of naive and memory T cell subsets. The beta constant-region primer was an equimolar mix of two oligonucleotides covering TRBC1 and TRBC2. Nested alpha and beta constant-region primers with the SP2 primer drove four PCR rounds on ligated cDNA. MiXCR, run by TCRdb on the UMI-ligation and nested PCR reads, gives a single entry per CDR3 protein. Among 95,000 to 150,000 distinct CDR3 sequences listed, 36% were seen once. Sample: central memory CD4+ T cells from blood. The receptors come from a human donor in good health.

The rearrangement links TRBV7-6 to TRBJ2-5; D may be TRBD2 (5 bases). Trimming shortened V by 2 bases and J by 5 bases, and 12 bases separated the two germline ends. CDR1 SGHVS and CDR2 FNYEAQ come from the germline V gene. CDR3 size: 14 residues. CDR3 residues: CASSLLPWEETQYF. In nucleotides, the CDR3 is TGTGCCAGCAGCTTACTGCCGTGGGAGGAGACCCAGTACTTC.

There are a few counts of this clonotype. The chain links TRBV19 to TRBJ2-5; D perhaps matches TRBD2 (6 bases). Germline CDR1 is LNHDA and CDR2 is SQIVND (reference sequence). CDR3 length: 15 amino acids. V lost 5 bases to trimming and J lost 4 bases, with 17 bases between them. The CDR3 DNA is TGTGCCAGTAGTCCGAGTCTAGCGAACGGAGAGACCCAGTACTTC. This encodes CASSPSLANGETQYF.

The genes are TRBV15 and TRBJ1-5; 8 nucleotides agree with TRBD1. V trimming: 4 bases; J trimming: 7 bases; junction bases outside the gene matches: 9. The CDR3 has 15 amino acids. Per the germline V gene, CDR1 is LNHNV and CDR2 is YYDKDF (reference sequence). This CDR3 is CATSMRWTGRQPQHF. Here the CDR3 DNA reads TGTGCCACCAGCATGCGATGGACAGGGAGGCAGCCCCAGCATTTT.

The CDR3 here is CASSPLDIAGVAKNIQYF. The CDR3 DNA is TGTGCCAGCAGTCCCCTTGACATAGCGGGAGTAGCCAAAAACATTCAGTACTTC. V is TRBV28 and J is TRBJ2-4, with TRBD2 identical over 9 bases. Germline V CDR1 and CDR2: MDHEN, SYDVKM. The CDR3 length is 18 residues. The ends lost 5 bases at V and 0 bases at J; junction bases unmatched: 11.

This clonotype was detected only a few times. This sequence joins TRBV6-2 or TRBV6-3 and TRBJ1-5, with D maybe TRBD1 (5 bases). CDR3 length equals 12 residues. The V and J ends lost 4 bases and 8 bases respectively, with 9 bases between them. Germline assignment: CDR1 MNHEY and CDR2 SVGEGT. CDR3 nucleotides: TGTGCCAGCAGTTGGAGAGGGGAGCCCCAGCATTTT. Encoded protein: CASSWRGEPQHF.

This chain connects TRBV28 to TRBJ2-7; 8 positions match TRBD2. This CDR3 spans 14 amino acids. After removal of 3 bases from V and 3 bases from J, the junction contained 4 bases not matched to a gene. Germline-derived CDR1 and CDR2 are MDHEN and SYDVKM. The CDR3 sequence is CASSLGTRNYEQYF. The DNA of the CDR3 is TGTGCCAGCAGTTTGGGGACTAGAAACTACGAGCAGTACTTC.

This chain links TRBV20-1 with TRBJ2-1; TRBD2 matches at 14 bases. J was trimmed by 7 bases and V by 5 bases; bases with no gene match: 7. CDR3 length: 15 residues. Germline CDR1 reads DFQATT; CDR2 reads SNEGSKA (reference sequence). DNA for the CDR3: TGCAGTGCTCTAAGACTAGCGGGAGGGCCAAATGAGCAGTTCTTC. It specifies CSALRLAGGPNEQFF.

This rearrangement joins TRBV19 to TRBJ1-1; D is ambiguous. Germline V gene lookup returns CDR1 LNHDA and CDR2 SQIVND (reference sequence). V shed 4 bases and J shed 7 bases, with 10 bases lying between them. The CDR3 covers 12 residues. The CDR3 loop reads CASSSERSEAFF. Here the CDR3 DNA reads TGTGCCAGTAGTAGCGAACGGAGTGAAGCTTTCTTT. The whole variable domain, filled in from reference TRBV19 and TRBJ1-1, reads DGGITQSPKYLFRKEGQNVTLSCEQNLNHDAMYWYRQDPGQGLRLIYYSQIVNDFQKGDIAEGYSVSREKKESFPLTVTSAQKNPTAFYLCASSSERSEAFFGQGTRLTVV.

The chain joins TRBV5-1 to TRBJ1-1, with a possible D match to TRBD1 (5 bases). The CDR3 totals 15 residues. V was pared by 3 bases and J by 1 base, with 13 bases between. Germline V gene data show CDR1 as SGHRS and CDR2 as YFSETQ. The CDR3 region is CASSSRDAPNTEAFF. CDR3 DNA sequence: TGCGCCAGCAGCTCACGGGACGCCCCGAACACTGAAGCTTTCTTT.

This clonotype was recorded a few times. Here the CDR3 DNA reads TGTGCCAGCAGCCCCCGAGGGACCGCCGAGCAGTACTTC. This codes for CASSPRGTAEQYF. The rearrangement uses TRBV7-9 and TRBJ2-7; the D call may be TRBD1 or TRBD2 (5 bases each). The CDR3 loop spans 13 amino acids. The germline V and J ends were trimmed by 5 bases and 6 bases, with 14 bases remaining between them. Germline assignment: CDR1 SEHNR and CDR2 FQNEAQ (reference sequence).

The rearrangement joins TRBV4-1 to TRBJ1-5; weak D call: TRBD1 (6 bases). Germline loops: CDR1 MGHRA, CDR2 YSYEKL. Trimming took 0 bases from V and 0 from J, leaving 12 bases between them. This CDR3 spans 17 amino acids. CDR3 sequence (DNA): TGCGCCAGCAGCCAAGACGGGACACCGTATAGCAATCAGCCCCAGCATTTT. Translation: CASSQDGTPYSNQPQHF.